This T cell receptor beta chain stems from a study of T cells after posttransplantation cyclophosphamide. Treatment was busulfan-fludarabine conditioning, a marrow graft, and cyclophosphamide on days +3 and +4. TCRdb's copy holds only in-frame clones and misses some; the assay was immunoSEQ multiplex PCR. Among approximately 2,000 clones listed, more than 60% were seen once. Germline trimming cut 5 bases from V and 9 bases from J; bases unmatched to any gene: 6. Germline V gene data show CDR1 as MNHEY and CDR2 as SMNVEV (reference sequence). The CDR3 length is 14 residues. The table lists this clone with a count of one.

This material consisted of PBMCs, taken after allogeneic stem cell transplant with posttransplant cyclophosphamide. The receptor was isolated from a male patient aged 60-69 years who received an allogeneic stem cell transplant from a related donor and was CMV-positive. Some T cells may be the graft donor's. V and J are TRBV27 and TRBJ2-1; 11 bases agree with TRBD2. As DNA, the CDR3 is TGTGCCAGCAGTCCGACTAGCGGGGAGGCTGAGCAGTTCTTC. This sequence encodes CASSPTSGEAEQFF.